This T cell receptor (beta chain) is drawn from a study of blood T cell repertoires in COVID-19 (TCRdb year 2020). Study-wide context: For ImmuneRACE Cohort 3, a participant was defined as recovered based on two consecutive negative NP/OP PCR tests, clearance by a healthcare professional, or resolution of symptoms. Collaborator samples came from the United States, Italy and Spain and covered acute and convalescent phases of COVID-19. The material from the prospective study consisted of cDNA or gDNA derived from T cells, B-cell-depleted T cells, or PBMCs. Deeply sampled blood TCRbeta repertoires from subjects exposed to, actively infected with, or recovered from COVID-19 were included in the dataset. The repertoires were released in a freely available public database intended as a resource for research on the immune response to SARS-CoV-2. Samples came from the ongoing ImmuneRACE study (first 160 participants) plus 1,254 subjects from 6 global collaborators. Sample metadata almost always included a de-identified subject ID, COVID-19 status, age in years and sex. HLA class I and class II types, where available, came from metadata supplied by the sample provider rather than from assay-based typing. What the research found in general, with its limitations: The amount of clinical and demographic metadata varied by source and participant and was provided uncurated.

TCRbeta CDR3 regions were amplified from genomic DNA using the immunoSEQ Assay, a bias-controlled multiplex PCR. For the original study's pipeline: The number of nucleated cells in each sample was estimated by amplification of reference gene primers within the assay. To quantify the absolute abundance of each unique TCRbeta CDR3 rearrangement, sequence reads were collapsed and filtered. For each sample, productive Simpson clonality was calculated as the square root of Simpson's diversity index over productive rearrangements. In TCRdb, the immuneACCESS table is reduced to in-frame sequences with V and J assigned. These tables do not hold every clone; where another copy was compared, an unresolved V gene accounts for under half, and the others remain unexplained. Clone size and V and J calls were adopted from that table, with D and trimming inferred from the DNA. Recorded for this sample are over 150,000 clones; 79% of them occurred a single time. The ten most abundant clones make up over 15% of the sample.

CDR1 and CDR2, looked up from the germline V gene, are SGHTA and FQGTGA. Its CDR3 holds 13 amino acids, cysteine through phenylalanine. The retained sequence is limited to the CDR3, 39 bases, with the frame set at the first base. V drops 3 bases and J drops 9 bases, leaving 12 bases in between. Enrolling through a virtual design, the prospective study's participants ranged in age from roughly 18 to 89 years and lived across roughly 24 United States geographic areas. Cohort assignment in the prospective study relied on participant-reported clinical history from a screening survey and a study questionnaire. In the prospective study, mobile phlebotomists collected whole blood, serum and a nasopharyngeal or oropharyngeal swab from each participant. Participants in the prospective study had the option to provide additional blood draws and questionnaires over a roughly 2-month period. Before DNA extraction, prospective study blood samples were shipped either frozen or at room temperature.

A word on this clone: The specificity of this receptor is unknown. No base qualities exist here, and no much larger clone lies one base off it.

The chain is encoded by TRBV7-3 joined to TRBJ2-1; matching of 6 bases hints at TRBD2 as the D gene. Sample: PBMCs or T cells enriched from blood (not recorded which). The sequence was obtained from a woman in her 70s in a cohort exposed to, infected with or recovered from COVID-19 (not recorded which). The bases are TGTGCCAGCAGCTTGCCGGGGGTCAGTGAGCAGTTCTTC. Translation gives CASSLPGVSEQFF.